This entry is about one TCR beta chain. Original processing notes: Estimated nucleated cell counts came from reference gene primer amplification. Produced via immunoSEQ multiplex PCR; TCRdb's table is partial and in-frame only. The DNA was the basis for D and trimming; V, J and clone size are from that table. This sample has over 45,000 clones; approximately 90% occur once, and the top ten carry 5% to 5.5%. Germline loops: CDR1 LGHDT, CDR2 YNNKEL (reference sequence). The CDR3 sequence is 15 residues long. Trimming took 5 bases from V and 0 from J, leaving 14 bases between them. This entry belongs to a study of blood T cell repertoires in COVID-19. Study details: Material from acute and convalescent COVID-19 was sourced from the United States, Italy and Spain. T cells, B-cell-depleted T cells, or PBMCs provided the cDNA or gDNA that served as material.

V gene TRBV3-1 (or the pseudogene TRBV3-2) combines with J gene TRBJ2-7, with unresolved D. The source is a man aged 65 to 85 with acute or convalescent COVID-19. The sequencing sample was made of peripheral blood. The CDR3 sequence is CASSNRHTNSYEQYF. CDR3 sequence (DNA): TGTGCCAGCAGCAATAGACACACGAACTCCTACGAGCAGTACTTC.